This T cell receptor beta chain was observed in a study of T cell responses to AZD1222 COVID-19 vaccine. Only in-frame clones appear in the TCRdb table, and some are missing; sequencing was by immunoSEQ multiplex PCR. This table holds about 82,000 clones, approximately 90% found once. Germline CDR1 and CDR2: SGHDT and YYEEEE. V was clipped by 4 bases and J by 4 bases, with 11 bases between them. The CDR3 length is 13 residues. The receptor comes from an adult who received the AZD1222 COVID-19 vaccine. Sequencing was performed on peripheral blood, taken 28 days after the second AZD1222 dose. The V gene is TRBV5-6, the J gene TRBJ1-2; a possible D gene is TRBD1 (6 bases). The CDR3, as DNA: TGTGCCAGCAGCCCTAGGGGGGTCTATGGCTACACCTTC. Translating gives CASSPRGVYGYTF.